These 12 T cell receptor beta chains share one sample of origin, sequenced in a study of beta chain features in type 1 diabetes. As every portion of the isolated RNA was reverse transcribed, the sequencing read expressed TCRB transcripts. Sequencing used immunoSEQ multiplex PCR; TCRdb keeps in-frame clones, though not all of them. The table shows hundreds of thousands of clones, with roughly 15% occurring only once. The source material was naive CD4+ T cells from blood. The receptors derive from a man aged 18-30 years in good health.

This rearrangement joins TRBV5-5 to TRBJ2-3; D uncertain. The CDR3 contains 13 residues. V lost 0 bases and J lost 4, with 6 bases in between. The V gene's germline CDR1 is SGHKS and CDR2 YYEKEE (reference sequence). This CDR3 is CASSLEVADTQYF. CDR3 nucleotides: TGTGCCAGCAGCTTGGAGGTAGCAGATACGCAGTATTTT.

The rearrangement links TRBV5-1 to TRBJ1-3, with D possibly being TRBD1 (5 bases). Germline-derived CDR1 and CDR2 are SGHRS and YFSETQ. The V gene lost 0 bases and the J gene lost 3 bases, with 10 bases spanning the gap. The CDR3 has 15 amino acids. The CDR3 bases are TGCGCCAGCAGCTTGGTGGGGGGAGATGGAAACACCATATATTTT. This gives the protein CASSLVGGDGNTIYF.

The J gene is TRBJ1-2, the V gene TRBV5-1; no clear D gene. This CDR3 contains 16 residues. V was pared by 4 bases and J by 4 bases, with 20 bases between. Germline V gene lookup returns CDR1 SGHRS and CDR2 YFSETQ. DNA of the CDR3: TGCGCCAGCAGCCCTGAAGACCCACGCCCCAGCTATGGCTACACCTTC. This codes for CASSPEDPRPSYGYTF. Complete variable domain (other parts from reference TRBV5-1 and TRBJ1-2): KAGVTQTPRYLIKTRGQQVTLSCSPISGHRSVSWYQQTPGQGLQFLFEYFSETQRNKGNFPGRFSGRQFSNSRSEMNVSTLELGDSALYLCASSPEDPRPSYGYTFGSGTRLTVV.

The chain's CDR3 is CASSRGEGGEQFF. CDR3 in DNA: TGTGCCAGCAGCCGCGGGGAGGGTGGGGAGCAGTTCTTC. This chain connects TRBV4-2 to TRBJ2-1, with 7 bases that match TRBD2. Germline values: CDR1 LGHNA, CDR2 YNFKEQ. J gave up 10 bases and V 4 bases, and 7 bases lay outside the gene matches. CDR3 size: 13 residues.

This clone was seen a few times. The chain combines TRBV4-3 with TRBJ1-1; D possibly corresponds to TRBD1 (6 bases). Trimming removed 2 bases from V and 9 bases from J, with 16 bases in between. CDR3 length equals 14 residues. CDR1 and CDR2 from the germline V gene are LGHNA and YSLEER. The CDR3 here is CASSQQDQGHKAFF. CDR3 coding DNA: TGCGCCAGCAGCCAACAGGACCAGGGACATAAAGCTTTCTTT.

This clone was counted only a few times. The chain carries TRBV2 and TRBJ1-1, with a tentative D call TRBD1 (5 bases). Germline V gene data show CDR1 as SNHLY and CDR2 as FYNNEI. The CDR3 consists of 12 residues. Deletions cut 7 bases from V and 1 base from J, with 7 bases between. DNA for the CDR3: TGTGCCAGCAAGACAGCGAACACTGAAGCTTTCTTT. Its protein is CASKTANTEAFF. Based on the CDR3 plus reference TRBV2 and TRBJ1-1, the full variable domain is EPEVTQTPSHQVTQMGQEVILRCVPISNHLYFYWYRQILGQKVEFLVSFYNNEISEKSEIFDDQFSVERPDGSNFTLKIRSTKLEDSAMYFCASKTANTEAFFGQGTRLTVV.

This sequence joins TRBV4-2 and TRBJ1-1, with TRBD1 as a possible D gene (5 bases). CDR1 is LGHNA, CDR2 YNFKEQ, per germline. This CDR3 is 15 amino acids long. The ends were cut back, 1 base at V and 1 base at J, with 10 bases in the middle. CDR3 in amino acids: CASSQVREPNTEAFF. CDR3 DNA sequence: TGTGCCAGCAGCCAAGTCAGGGAACCGAACACTGAAGCTTTCTTT.

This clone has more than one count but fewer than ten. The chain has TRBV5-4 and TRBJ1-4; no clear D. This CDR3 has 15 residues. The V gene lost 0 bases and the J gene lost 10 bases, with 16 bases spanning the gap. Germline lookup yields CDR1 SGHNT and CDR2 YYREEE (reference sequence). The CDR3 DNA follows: TGTGCCAGCAGCTTGGAAGGGAATCTGGGCCGAAAACTGTTTTTT. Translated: CASSLEGNLGRKLFF.

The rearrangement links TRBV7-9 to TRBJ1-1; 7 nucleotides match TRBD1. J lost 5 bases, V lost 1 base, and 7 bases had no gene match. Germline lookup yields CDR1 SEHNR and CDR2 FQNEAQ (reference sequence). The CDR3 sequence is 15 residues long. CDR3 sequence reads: CASSLGSTGFTEAFF. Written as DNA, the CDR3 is TGTGCCAGCAGCTTAGGCTCGACAGGGTTTACTGAAGCTTTCTTT.

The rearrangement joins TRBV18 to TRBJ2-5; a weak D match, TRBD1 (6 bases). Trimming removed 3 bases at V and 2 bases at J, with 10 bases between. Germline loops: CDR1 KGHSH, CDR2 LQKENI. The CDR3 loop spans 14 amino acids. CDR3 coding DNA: TGTGCCAGCTCACCTCAGGGGATACAAGAGACCCAGTACTTC. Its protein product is CASSPQGIQETQYF.

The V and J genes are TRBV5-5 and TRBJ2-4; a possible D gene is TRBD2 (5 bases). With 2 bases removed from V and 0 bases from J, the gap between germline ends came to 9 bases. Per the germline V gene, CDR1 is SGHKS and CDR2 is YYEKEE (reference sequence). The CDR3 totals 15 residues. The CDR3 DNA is TGTGCCAGCAGCTTAGAAGGACTAGCCAAAAACATTCAGTACTTC. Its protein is CASSLEGLAKNIQYF.

CDR3 sequence reads: CASAPGTLGSNQPQHF. CDR3 in DNA: TGTGCCAGCGCGCCGGGCACGTTGGGTAGCAATCAGCCCCAGCATTTT. The chain joins TRBV9 to TRBJ1-5; D ambiguous. V was clipped by 7 bases and J by 0 bases, with 17 bases between them. The germline CDR1 and CDR2 sequences are SGDLS and YYNGEE. This CDR3 spans 16 amino acids.